These T cell receptor beta chains were read from a single sample in a study of blood T cell repertoires in COVID-19. Method: immunoSEQ multiplex PCR; TCRdb's copy keeps in-frame clones and lacks some. The table lists around 200,000 clones, approximately 80% of them singletons. Sequencing was performed on peripheral blood. These receptors originate from a woman in her 70s with COVID-19, enrolled during active disease. Both conserved end residues are part of each CDR3. A D gene is named only where the DNA matches it firmly. Clone sizes are given selectively: once, few, many, or a class where the clone is expanded.

TRBV19	-	TRBJ1-5	TRBD1	TGTGCCAGTAGTATATGGGACAGCGATAATCAGCCCCAGCATTTT	CASSIWDSDNQPQHF
TRBV5-1	-	TRBJ1-1	-	TGCGCCAGCAGCTTGTTCGGGAACACTGAAGCTTTCTTT	CASSLFGNTEAFF
TRBV2	-	TRBJ2-2	TRBD2	TGTGCCAGCAGGAGGGGGACTAGCGGGTCCGGGGAGCTGTTTTTT	CASRRGTSGSGELFF
TRBV24-1	-	TRBJ1-1	-	TGTGCCACCAAAGGGGCAGGTAGGTCGAACACTGAAGCTTTCTTT	CATKGAGRSNTEAFF
TRBV3-1/TRBV3-2	-	TRBJ1-2	-	TGTGCCAGCAGCCAAGCGGGTTTCAAGCCCGGCTACACCTTC	CASSQAGFKPGYTF
TRBV12-2	-	TRBJ2-5	-	TGTGCAAGTCGCTCCCCGGGTGAGCAAGAGACCCAGTACTTC	CASRSPGEQETQYF
TRBV30	-	TRBJ1-5	-	TGTGCCTGGAGAGCCCCGGGGGATCAGCCCCAGCATTTT	CAWRAPGDQPQHF
TRBV5-5	-	TRBJ1-5	TRBD1	TGTGCCAGCAGCTTGGACAGGGGGGATCAGCCCCAGCATTTT	CASSLDRGDQPQHF
TRBV5-1	once	TRBJ2-3	TRBD2	TGCGCCAGCAGCTCCGGGACTAGCGACCACTCAGATACGCAGTATTTT	CASSSGTSDHSDTQYF
TRBV19	-	TRBJ2-1	TRBD1	TGTGCCAGTAGTATCGGGACAGGGGCCATATACAATGAGCAGTTCTTC	CASSIGTGAIYNEQFF
TRBV12-3/TRBV12-4	-	TRBJ1-2	-	TGTGCCAGCAGTTTGGTGGGGCTAGGCTACACCTTC	CASSLVGLGYTF
TRBV7-6	-	TRBJ1-1	-	TGTGCCAGCAGCTTTTCTCCCAACACTGAAGCTTTCTTT	CASSFSPNTEAFF
TRBV2	once	TRBJ2-5	TRBD2	TGTGCCAGCAGTGAACCCAGCGGGGGGGATGAGACCCAGTACTTC	CASSEPSGGDETQYF
TRBV30	-	TRBJ1-6	TRBD1	TGTGCCTGGAGTGCATACCAGGGGGACTTCTCCTATAATTCACCCCTCCACTTT	CAWSAYQGDFSYNSPLHF
TRBV12-3/TRBV12-4	-	TRBJ1-2	-	TGTGCCAGCAGCCAGTACAGTTATGGCTACACCTTC	CASSQYSYGYTF
TRBV2	once	TRBJ2-3	-	TGTGCCAGCAGTGAAGCACTGACAGATACGCAGTATTTT	CASSEALTDTQYF
TRBV2	few	TRBJ1-6	-	TGTGCCAGCAGGGCATTCTCTGGCGGCTCACCCCTCCACTTT	CASRAFSGGSPLHF
TRBV18	-	TRBJ1-3	-	TGTGCCAGCTCACCCGGACAACTCTCTGGAAACACCATATATTTT	CASSPGQLSGNTIYF
TRBV30	-	TRBJ1-1	TRBD1	TGTGCCTGGAGTGTACAGGGGGCGAGTGAAGCTTTCTTT	CAWSVQGASEAFF
TRBV13	once	TRBJ1-1	-	TGTGCCAGCAGCTTAGGTAGGGGTCCCGCTGAAGCTTTCTTT	CASSLGRGPAEAFF
TRBV28	-	TRBJ1-2	TRBD1	TGTGCCAGCAGTCAAATGGACAGGGAGTATGGCTACACCTTC	CASSQMDREYGYTF
TRBV6-6	once	TRBJ1-2	TRBD1	TGTGCCAGCAGTTCCTCCGACAGGGCCCTCTATGGCTACACCTTC	CASSSSDRALYGYTF
TRBV24-1	few	TRBJ2-1	TRBD2	TGTGCCACCAGTCGACTAGCGGGTGGCGAGCAGTTCTTC	CATSRLAGGEQFF
TRBV2	-	TRBJ2-5	-	TGTGCCAGCAGTGAGGAGACAGTTTTGGGGGAGACCCAGTACTTC	CASSEETVLGETQYF
TRBV29-1	-	TRBJ1-1	TRBD1	TGCAGCCTCTCAGGGGGCGGTTACACTGAAGCTTTCTTT	CSLSGGGYTEAFF
TRBV4-1	-	TRBJ1-6	-	TGCGCCAGCAGCCAAGATTTGGGGTTGAGAGGTGCGGGCTCACCCCTCCACTTT	CASSQDLGLRGAGSPLHF
TRBV5-6	-	TRBJ1-1	TRBD1	TGTGCCAGCAGCTTGACAGGGGGCGCAGGCACTGAAGCTTTCTTT	CASSLTGGAGTEAFF
TRBV18	-	TRBJ2-1	TRBD1	TGTGCCAGCTCACCGGACAGGGGGCTAAATGAGCAGTTCTTC	CASSPDRGLNEQFF
TRBV2	-	TRBJ2-7	TRBD1	TGTGCCGAGGGACAGGGGGCGAGCTACGAGCAGTACTTC	CAEGQGASYEQYF
TRBV5-6	-	TRBJ2-5	TRBD2	TGTGCCAGCAGCCCCAGCGGGGGCTTGGGAGAGACCCAGTACTTC	CASSPSGGLGETQYF
TRBV6-5	-	TRBJ2-5	TRBD2	TGCATAAGCGGGAGAGGAGAGACCCAGTACTTC	CISGRGETQYF
TRBV12-3/TRBV12-4	few	TRBJ1-3	-	TGTGCCAGCAGGACAGGAAACACCATATATTTT	CASRTGNTIYF
TRBV27	-	TRBJ1-5	-	TGTGCCAGCAGTCCCCGGACAGTCAATCAGCCCCAGCATTTT	CASSPRTVNQPQHF
TRBV19	few	TRBJ2-5	TRBD2	TGTGCCAGTAGTAGCCGGGGACTAGCGGGAGAGACCCAGTACTTC	CASSSRGLAGETQYF
TRBV2	-	TRBJ2-3	-	TGTGCCAGCAGTGGGGCTTATCCCACAGATACGCAGTATTTT	CASSGAYPTDTQYF
TRBV27	-	TRBJ1-5	-	TGTGCCAGCGGAGCAGGGAATCAGCCCCAGCATTTT	CASGAGNQPQHF
TRBV6-5	few	TRBJ1-2	-	TGTGCCAGCAGTTACGACAGGCGATTATATGGCTACACCTTC	CASSYDRRLYGYTF
TRBV30	-	TRBJ1-5	TRBD1	TGTGCCTGGAGCCCGGGACAGTCTCCCTATCAGCCCCAGCATTTT	CAWSPGQSPYQPQHF